This TCR beta chain is from a study of blood T cells in healthy people across ages. A sample-barcoded 5' primer and a J-beta primer mix were used in a second PCR of roughly 6 to 11 cycles. TCRdb processed the 5' RACE reads anew with MiXCR; each CDR3 protein has one entry. Among 1.5 million or so distinct CDR3 sequences listed, approximately 39% were seen once. Every donor gave 9 to 10 milliliters of peripheral blood. The V gene lost 8 bases and the J gene lost 0 bases, with 12 bases spanning the gap. CDR3 size: 14 residues. From germline, CDR1 is MGHRA and CDR2 YSYEKL. Study findings and constraints: A roughly linear fall in TCR beta diversity per million T cells was seen with increasing age. Diversity was estimated from one million T cells, and these estimates were considered underestimates. Possibly confounding the expanded clonotype changes was the fact that donor CMV status was unknown.

This clonotype was seen many times. What it binds is not known. The genes are TRBV4-1 and TRBJ2-3; D is unresolved. This receptor was taken from a woman between 18 and 29 years old in good health. Specimen: blood. CDR3 bases: TGCGCCAGCGATAGAGACGGTAGCACAGATACGCAGTATTTT. It specifies CASDRDGSTDTQYF.